This T cell receptor (beta chain) stems from a study of T cell clonality in common variable immunodeficiency. Turning to this clone: The antigen remains undetermined. This clone may be a read error of a much larger clone one base away.

General observations from the study: Compared with healthy controls, CVID subjects showed increased TCRbeta clonality, mostly in about a third. CVID subjects shared fewer TCRbeta clones than healthy controls did. Authors noted CVID clonality's cause needs subpopulation repertoire sequencing.

Caucasian heritage predominated among both patients and controls. Sequencing was performed with immunoSEQ multiplex PCR; in TCRdb, only in-frame clones are kept and a portion is missing. Recorded here are 55,000 or so clones, with no singletons, and the ten leading clones hold 0.83%. The sequenced material came from peripheral blood mononuclear cells. The source of this sequence is a person aged 18 to 75 in good health.

The chain's CDR3 is CASSLITGAEKLFF. The covered CDR3 bases are TGTGCCAGCAGCTTAATTACAGGGGCGGAAAAG. V gene TRBV7-6 combines with J gene TRBJ2-2, with 7 bases matching TRBD1. The read ends 3 residues early relative to the CDR3; the germline J gene fills the gap. The CDR3 extends over 14 amino acids. Germline V gene lookup returns CDR1 SGHVS and CDR2 FNYEAQ.